These 14 T cell receptor beta chains were sequenced from one sample in a study of cytomegalovirus exposure and HLA in healthy donors. PCR used 60 Vbeta primers and 13 Jbeta primers. The assay was immunoSEQ multiplex PCR, and TCRdb's table has in-frame clones only and misses some. The sample has some 250,000 clones, roughly 82% seen once. Sequencing input: PBMCs. The receptors come from a woman in her 40s in good health and CMV-seropositive.

The rearrangement links TRBV9 to TRBJ1-3, with D possibly matching TRBD1 (5 bases). Germline CDR1 and CDR2: SGDLS and YYNGEE. Trimming removed 2 bases from V and 0 bases from J, with 12 bases in between. This CDR3 is built from 16 residues. The CDR3 is CASSVGGGDSGNTIYF. The CDR3 DNA follows: TGTGCCAGCAGCGTTGGCGGGGGAGACTCTGGAAACACCATATATTTT. The complete variable domain, with remaining parts taken from reference TRBV9 and TRBJ1-3, reads DSGVTQTPKHLITATGQRVTLRCSPRSGDLSVYWYQQSLDQGLQFLIQYYNGEERAKGNILERFSAQQFPDLHSELNLSSLELGDSALYFCASSVGGGDSGNTIYFGEGSWLTVV.

V and J are TRBV6-1 and TRBJ1-6, with a weak D call TRBD1 (5 bases). Trimming stripped 2 bases from V and 9 bases from J, with 14 bases between. CDR1 is MNHNS, CDR2 SASEGT, per germline. The CDR3 totals 15 residues. CDR3 loop: CASSELGTLASPLHF. In DNA form, the CDR3 reads TGTGCCAGCAGTGAATTGGGGACTCTGGCTTCACCCCTCCACTTT.

The chain combines TRBV13 with TRBJ2-7; D is perhaps TRBD2 (5 bases). V was pared by 3 bases and J by 6 bases, with 15 bases between. There are 14 residues in the CDR3. Germline-derived CDR1 and CDR2 are PRHDT and FYEKMQ (reference sequence). CDR3 sequence reads: CASSFLGETGEQYF. The CDR3 DNA follows: TGTGCCAGCAGCTTTCTCGGGGAGACGGGCGAGCAGTACTTC.

The chain recombines TRBV12-5 with TRBJ1-2; TRBD1 matches 8 bases. CDR1 and CDR2 (germline): LGHNT, FRNRAP. The CDR3 has 15 residues. The V gene end was trimmed by 0 bases and the J gene end by 7 bases; junction bases not matched to a gene: 7. Written as DNA, the CDR3 is TGTGCTAGTGGTTTGGTACCTCAGGGGGCAGGTGGCTACACCTTC. This gives the protein CASGLVPQGAGGYTF.

V usage is TRBV7-2 and J usage is TRBJ1-4; no firm D call. The CDR3 is made up of 15 amino acids. V was clipped by 2 bases and J by 8 bases, with 15 bases between them. Germline CDR1 reads SGHTA; CDR2 reads FQGNSA. The CDR3 loop reads CASSLTRGLVEKLFF. CDR3 coding DNA: TGTGCCAGCAGCTTAACCCGGGGTCTAGTAGAAAAACTGTTTTTT.

The V and J genes are TRBV6-5 and TRBJ1-2, with TRBD1 matching 8 bases. Trimming at V came to 0 bases and at J to 8 bases, leaving 5 bases not matched to a gene. CDR1 MNHEY and CDR2 SVGAGI come from the germline V gene. The CDR3 totals 14 residues. The CDR3 nucleotides read TGTGCCAGCAGTTACTCCGAGACAGGGGAGGGCTACACCTTC. It specifies CASSYSETGEGYTF.

The rearrangement uses TRBV19 and TRBJ1-1; TRBD1 might be the D (6 bases). The germline CDR1 and CDR2 sequences are LNHDA and SQIVND (reference sequence). This CDR3 comprises 14 residues. The V gene lost 7 bases and the J gene lost 8 bases, with 20 bases spanning the gap. CDR3 nucleotides: TGTGCCAGTATCAGGAAGACAGGCGGCGCCGAAGCTTTCTTT. Translated: CASIRKTGGAEAFF.

This clone appeared a few times. The chain couples TRBV6-5 to TRBJ1-5; D is ambiguous. CDR3 length: 15 amino acids. V was trimmed by 0 bases and J by 2 bases, leaving 8 bases between them. The germline gives CDR1 MNHEY, CDR2 SVGAGI. The CDR3 protein is CASSYSGRRNQPQHF. CDR3 nucleotide sequence: TGTGCCAGCAGTTACTCGGGGAGGCGCAATCAGCCCCAGCATTTT.

The V and J genes are TRBV11-3 and TRBJ2-7; 7 bases fit TRBD2. The CDR3 consists of 14 residues. The junction had 6 bases not matched to a gene; V was cut back by 5 bases and J by 2 bases. The germline V gene has CDR1 SGHNT and CDR2 YENEEA. The CDR3 reads CASSPRTRAYEQYF. The DNA of the CDR3 is TGTGCCAGCAGCCCGAGGACTAGAGCCTACGAGCAGTACTTC.

The chain employs TRBV5-4 and TRBJ1-2; 10 bases match TRBD1. CDR3 length: 14 residues. Germline V gene data show CDR1 as SGHNT and CDR2 as YYREEE (reference sequence). The trim removed 1 base at V and 6 bases at J, leaving 3 bases unmatched. The CDR3 DNA follows: TGTGCCAGCAGCTTGATGGGACAGGGGAATGGCTACACCTTC. Protein: CASSLMGQGNGYTF.

This chain connects TRBV7-9 to TRBJ2-7, with D perhaps matching TRBD2 (5 bases). V was cut by 5 bases and J by 3 bases, with 8 bases left in between. CDR3 length equals 12 residues. Germline assignment: CDR1 SEHNR and CDR2 FQNEAQ (reference sequence). CDR3 region: CASSVRDYEQYF. DNA of the CDR3: TGTGCCAGCAGCGTCCGGGACTACGAGCAGTACTTC.

V and J are TRBV30 and TRBJ1-1; D unresolved. The CDR3 extends over 13 amino acids. In germline, CDR1 is GTSNPN, CDR2 SVGIG (reference sequence). V lost 3 bases to trimming and J lost 5 bases, with 13 bases between them. The CDR3 protein is CAWRRGWETEAFF. The CDR3 nucleotides read TGTGCCTGGAGGCGGGGATGGGAAACTGAAGCTTTCTTT.

This clone showed up just a few times. The chain joins TRBV10-3 to TRBJ1-5, with D perhaps TRBD1 (6 bases). In germline, CDR1 is ENHRY, CDR2 SYGVKD. The CDR3 has 14 amino acids. V lost 10 bases and J 2 bases, leaving 15 bases between the germline ends. DNA for the CDR3: TGTGCCACTACCCCCGGACAGCGCAATCAGCCCCAGCATTTT. It encodes CATTPGQRNQPQHF.

The chain has TRBV6-1 and TRBJ1-1; no firm D call. Trimming left V 6 bases short and J 4 bases short, with 15 bases between. The germline V gene has CDR1 MNHNS and CDR2 SASEGT. The CDR3 covers 14 residues. The DNA for the CDR3 is TGTGCCAGCAGCCTCCACGCGGTTGGCACTGAAGCTTTCTTT. Translated: CASSLHAVGTEAFF.